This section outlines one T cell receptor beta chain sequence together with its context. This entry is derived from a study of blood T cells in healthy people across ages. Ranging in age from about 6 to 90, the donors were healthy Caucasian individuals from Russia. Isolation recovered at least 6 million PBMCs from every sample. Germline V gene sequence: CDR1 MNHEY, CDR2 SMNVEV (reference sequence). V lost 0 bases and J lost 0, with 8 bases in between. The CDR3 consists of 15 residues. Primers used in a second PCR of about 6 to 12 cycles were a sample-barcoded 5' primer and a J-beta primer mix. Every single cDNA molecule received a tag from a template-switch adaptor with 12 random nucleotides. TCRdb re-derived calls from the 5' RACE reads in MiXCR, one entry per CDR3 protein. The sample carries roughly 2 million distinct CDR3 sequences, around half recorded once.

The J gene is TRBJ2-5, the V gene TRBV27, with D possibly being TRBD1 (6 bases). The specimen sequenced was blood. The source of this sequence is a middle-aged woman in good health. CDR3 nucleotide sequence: TGTGCCAGCAGTTTATCCCAGGGGTACCAAGAGACCCAGTACTTC. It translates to CASSLSQGYQETQYF.